A single sample is the source of the 2 T cell receptor beta chains below, sequenced in a study of human T cells and chemical hapten exposure. Noted time point: patch test 2, 6 weeks after DPC sensitization. Treatment noted: therapeutic diphenylcyclopropenone sensitization with weekly scalp DPC. Using its own MiXCR run on the RACE reads, TCRdb lists one record per CDR3 protein. The repertoire holds around 130,000 distinct CDR3 sequences, with around 11% as singletons. The specimen was whole blood, collected in connection with sensitization to the hapten diphenylcyclopropenone (DPC). Receptors originate from a woman between 50 and 59 years old with alopecia areata. Some clones in this sample may be carry-over from other donors' samples.

This clonotype occurred a few times. The chain employs TRBV2 and TRBJ1-1, with 7 bases fitting TRBD1. The V gene end was trimmed by 6 bases and the J gene end by 3 bases; junction bases not matched to a gene: 7. This CDR3 spans 14 amino acids. The germline gives CDR1 SNHLY, CDR2 FYNNEI. The CDR3 is CASRGPTGYTEAFF. For the CDR3, the DNA is TGTGCCAGCAGGGGACCGACAGGGTACACTGAAGCTTTCTTT.

This clonotype was seen ten or more times. The genes are TRBV7-2 and TRBJ2-5, with D unclear. V lost 1 base and J lost 5, with 11 bases in between. The CDR3 runs 14 residues. Germline lookup yields CDR1 SGHTA and CDR2 FQGNSA. The CDR3 region is CASSLGGESETQYF. CDR3 DNA sequence: TGTGCCAGCAGCTTAGGCGGAGAAAGTGAGACCCAGTACTTC.